The present T cell receptor beta chain was sequenced within a study of CD8 T cells in Susac syndrome. The CDR3 is 13 amino acids. Germline loops: CDR1 SGDLS, CDR2 YYNGEE. The germline V and J ends were trimmed by 0 bases and 5 bases, with 6 bases remaining between them. RNA amounts of 0.5 to 1 ug underwent reverse transcription with random hexamers. TCRdb redid the calling of the immunoSEQ multiplex PCR reads with MiXCR, one entry per CDR3 protein. The sample includes roughly 200,000 distinct CDR3 sequences, around 96% seen only once; the top ten take 0.15% to 0.2%. The sequenced sample consisted of CD8+ T cells from PBMCs. The sequence came from a human donor with multiple sclerosis. J is TRBJ2-1 and V is TRBV9; D gene unclear. In DNA, the CDR3 is TGTGCCAGCAGCGTAGAACTTCACAATGAGCAGTTCTTC. Translating it yields CASSVELHNEQFF.